A single T cell receptor (beta chain) is shown here with its context. Its antigen is unidentified. This entry belongs to a study of blood T cells in healthy people across ages. Isolated PBMCs totaled at least 6.5 million in each sample. Overall study results and limits: The recorded TCR beta diversity per million T cells decreased in a roughly linear manner with age.

Alongside a J-beta primer mix, a sample-barcoded 5' primer served in a second PCR lasting about 6 to 11 cycles. One entry per CDR3 protein results from TCRdb running MiXCR on the 5' RACE reads. The sample consists of approximately 780,000 distinct CDR3 sequences, under 30% of them appearing once. Trimming removed 4 bases from V and 4 bases from J, with 14 bases in between. CDR1 and CDR2 from the germline V gene are SGHTA and FQGTGA. This CDR3 contains 15 residues. The same sample was also used in a study of T cells of mothers and their children. That paper notes: RNA was extracted, and all of it went into cDNA synthesis at roughly 1.6 ug per 15 ul. Related mother-child pairs shared marginally more repertoire than unrelated pairs, though not significantly.

Sequenced: blood. The chain carries TRBV7-3 and TRBJ2-1; either TRBD1 or TRBD2 may fit D (7 bases each). The sequence was collected from a boy younger than 18 in good health. The DNA for the CDR3 is TGTGCCAGCAGCTCCGCTCAGGGGGGGTACAATGAGCAGTTCTTC. As protein: CASSSAQGGYNEQFF.